The next 22 T cell receptor beta chains were all read from a single sample in a study of beta chain features in type 1 diabetes (dated by TCRdb to between 2017 and 2018). The library was produced with the immunoSEQ multiplex PCR assay. The entire isolated RNA was reverse transcribed using the High Capacity cDNA Reverse Transcription Kit, and thus expressed TCRB transcripts were sequenced. TCRdb's version of the immuneACCESS table is confined to in-frame rearrangements and falls short of the full clone set. An unresolved V gene accounts for under half of the shortfall where checked; the remainder is of unknown origin. The sample profile shows 330,000 or so clones; about 19% of them were found once. The ten largest account for roughly 0.045% of the sample. The sample was naive CD4+ T cells from blood. The cell subset or site label, as the study defines it: true naive CD4+ T cells. Receptors originate from a woman between 18 and 29 years old in good health.

V usage is TRBV5-1 and J usage is TRBJ2-7; D might be TRBD1 (6 bases). The CDR3 is made up of 13 amino acids. Germline V gene lookup returns CDR1 SGHRS and CDR2 YFSETQ. Trimming stripped 3 bases from V and 2 bases from J, with 9 bases between. CDR3 coding DNA: TGCGCCAGCAGCTCCTCAGGGGCCTACGAGCAGTACTTC. Its translation: CASSSSGAYEQYF.

V and J are TRBV4-2 and TRBJ2-3, with 7 bases lining up with TRBD1. J lost 4 bases, V lost 6 bases, and 4 bases had no gene match. The CDR3 sequence is 13 residues long. The V gene's germline CDR1 is LGHNA and CDR2 YNFKEQ. The CDR3 loop reads CASRYTGADTQYF. CDR3 sequence (DNA): TGTGCCAGCAGGTACACAGGGGCAGATACGCAGTATTTT.

This clone turned up a few times. The chain has TRBV6-6 and TRBJ1-5, with 7 bases identical to TRBD1. Germline V gene lookup returns CDR1 MNHNY and CDR2 SVGAGI (reference sequence). The ends lost 6 bases at V and 3 bases at J; junction bases unmatched: 2. CDR3 length: 13 amino acids. The CDR3 nucleotides are TGTGCCAGCAGCGACAGGGTCAATCAGCCCCAGCATTTT. Translated: CASSDRVNQPQHF.

J is TRBJ2-4 and V is TRBV4-1, with a tentative D call TRBD2 (7 bases). Germline V gene lookup returns CDR1 MGHRA and CDR2 YSYEKL. V dropped 1 base and J dropped 7 bases, with 23 bases sitting between them. This CDR3 is 18 amino acids long. The DNA for the CDR3 is TGCGCCAGCAGCCAAGGGGGCTCGGGGGGCCCAAGTTGGAACATTCAGTACTTC. The encoded protein is CASSQGGSGGPSWNIQYF.

This clone was recorded once. The chain links TRBV6-5 to TRBJ1-2; a weak D match, TRBD1 (6 bases). The CDR3 covers 15 residues. The germline gives CDR1 MNHEY, CDR2 SVGAGI. Trimming left V 2 bases short and J 2 bases short, with 12 bases between. This chain's CDR3 is CASSYTIDRNYGYTF. CDR3 in DNA: TGTGCCAGCAGTTACACGATAGACAGGAACTATGGCTACACCTTC.

This clone has more than one count but fewer than ten. The chain links TRBV4-2 to TRBJ2-2; 8 bases fit TRBD1. The CDR3 has 17 residues. The V and J ends lost 1 base and 4 bases, in that order; junction bases with no gene match: 8. The germline V gene encodes CDR1 LGHNA and CDR2 YNFKEQ. The CDR3 DNA follows: TGTGCCAGCAGCCAAGCGGGGGCGACAGGGGTCACCGGGGAGCTGTTTTTT. The encoded protein is CASSQAGATGVTGELFF.

To note about this clone: Other DNA sequences from this sample encode an identical CDR3 as well. This sequence joins TRBV5-1 and TRBJ1-1; D possibly corresponds to TRBD1 (5 bases). V lost 0 bases to trimming and J lost 2 bases, with 8 bases between them. The V gene's germline CDR1 is SGHRS and CDR2 YFSETQ. This CDR3 is built from 14 residues. CDR3 nucleotide sequence: TGCGCCAGCAGCTTGGGGACACGTAACACTGAAGCTTTCTTT. Its translation is CASSLGTRNTEAFF.

The chain recombines TRBV29-1 with TRBJ2-5; 12 bases match TRBD2. Germline V gene data show CDR1 as SQVTM and CDR2 as ANQGSEA. There are 17 residues in the CDR3. V shed 7 bases and J 5 bases; nucleotides not matched to a gene: 17. CDR3 residues: CSGGRGASGRAEETQYF. CDR3 DNA sequence: TGCAGCGGGGGCCGGGGGGCTAGCGGGAGGGCGGAGGAGACCCAGTACTTC.

In its sample, this clone was seen many times. The chain has TRBV23-1 and TRBJ1-5; no definite D call. TRBV23-1 is an ORF; its function is uncertain. The CDR3 has 9 amino acids. Trimming removed 10 bases from V and 6 bases from J, with 4 bases in between. The CDR3 coding sequence is TGCGCCATCGGTCAGCCCCAGCATTTT. Amino acid sequence: CAIGQPQHF.

CDR3 nucleotides: TGTGCCAGCAGCTACAGGGGGCATACCGGGGAGCTGTTTTTT. It encodes CASSYRGHTGELFF. The rearrangement uses TRBV9 and TRBJ2-2, with TRBD1 identical over 9 bases. Germline CDR1 is SGDLS and CDR2 is YYNGEE. With V trimmed by 4 bases and J by 5 bases, 3 bases remained unmatched. The CDR3 has 14 residues.

This clone came up a few times. The same CDR3 arises from other DNA sequences in this sample as well. This sequence joins TRBV5-1 and TRBJ2-1; D is ambiguous. The V and J ends lost 0 bases and 0 bases respectively, with 7 bases between them. The CDR3 is 15 amino acids. The germline CDR1 and CDR2 sequences are SGHRS and YFSETQ. The chain's CDR3 is CASSLGAGSYNEQFF. CDR3 DNA sequence: TGCGCCAGCAGCTTGGGTGCCGGCTCCTACAATGAGCAGTTCTTC.

The chain recombines TRBV29-1 with TRBJ1-2, with D unresolved. The germline V gene encodes CDR1 SQVTM and CDR2 ANQGSEA. This CDR3 spans 12 amino acids. V lost 3 bases, J lost 4 bases, and 9 bases lay in between. The CDR3 DNA sequence: TGCAGCGTTGACAGTGGAGGCTATGGCTACACCTTC. It is translated as CSVDSGGYGYTF. Full variable domain (rest looked up from reference TRBV29-1 and TRBJ1-2): SAVISQKPSRDICQRGTSLTIQCQVDSQVTMMFWYRQQPGQSLTLIATANQGSEATYESGFVIDKFPISRPNLTFSTLTVSNMSPEDSSIYLCSVDSGGYGYTFGSGTRLTVV.

The chain is built from TRBV30 and TRBJ1-4; D unresolved. This CDR3 region has 12 residues. Per germline, CDR1 GTSNPN and CDR2 SVGIG (reference sequence). With 4 bases removed from V and 8 bases from J, the gap between germline ends came to 11 bases. The CDR3 is CAWTRDDEKLFF. CDR3 nucleotide sequence: TGTGCCTGGACCCGGGATGACGAAAAACTGTTTTTT.

The table lists this clone with a few counts. The V and J genes are TRBV7-9 and TRBJ2-7; possibly TRBD2 for D (7 bases). The V gene lost 5 bases and the J gene lost 7 bases, with 18 bases spanning the gap. The CDR3 extends over 14 amino acids. Germline V lookup: CDR1 SEHNR, CDR2 FQNEAQ (reference sequence). CDR3 sequence reads: CASSHSGGGGEQYF. Written as DNA, the CDR3 is TGTGCCAGCAGCCACAGCGGAGGGGGAGGGGAGCAGTACTTC. Complete variable domain (other parts from reference TRBV7-9 and TRBJ2-7): DTGVSQNPRHKITKRGQNVTFRCDPISEHNRLYWYRQTLGQGPEFLTYFQNEAQLEKSRLLSDRFSAERPKGSFSTLEIQRTEQGDSAMYLCASSHSGGGGEQYFGPGTRLTVT.

The V call is TRBV5-1, the J call TRBJ2-1, with 7 positions matching TRBD1. In germline, CDR1 is SGHRS, CDR2 YFSETQ. After removal of 2 bases from V and 6 bases from J, the junction contained 5 bases not matched to a gene. This CDR3 has 14 residues. The CDR3 region is CASSFGTASNEQFF. The CDR3, as DNA: TGCGCCAGCAGCTTTGGGACAGCAAGCAATGAGCAGTTCTTC.

This clone showed up just a few times. V is TRBV29-1 and J is TRBJ1-1; 9 nucleotides match TRBD1. The CDR3 has 13 amino acids. Germline-derived CDR1 and CDR2 are SQVTM and ANQGSEA. V gave up 6 bases and J gave up 0 bases; unmatched junction bases: 2. CDR3 DNA sequence: TGCAGCGTGGACAGGGGCATGAACACTGAAGCTTTCTTT. Encoded protein: CSVDRGMNTEAFF.

This clone was observed a few times. This chain uses TRBV27 with TRBJ1-2, with 10 bases identical to TRBD1. CDR1 is MNHEY and CDR2 is SMNVEV in the germline V gene (reference sequence). With V trimmed by 3 bases and J by 8 bases, 6 bases remained unmatched. CDR3 length: 14 residues. The CDR3 DNA follows: TGTGCCAGCAGTTTTGACAGGGGGCTGAGAGGCTACACCTTC. Protein sequence: CASSFDRGLRGYTF.

In this sample, this clone turned up a few times. The V gene is TRBV7-2, the J gene TRBJ2-7; no definite D call. The germline V gene encodes CDR1 SGHTA and CDR2 FQGNSA. With 1 base removed from V and 2 bases from J, the gap between germline ends came to 6 bases. This CDR3 region has 13 residues. DNA of the CDR3: TGTGCCAGCAGCTTAGGGCGGACCTACGAGCAGTACTTC. Amino acid sequence: CASSLGRTYEQYF.

V is TRBV9 and J is TRBJ2-3; tentative D call: TRBD2 (5 bases). The V end was cut by 4 bases, the J end by 5 bases, with 11 bases between. This CDR3 region has 13 residues. Germline CDR1 is SGDLS and CDR2 is YYNGEE. CDR3 loop: CASSPGLEDTQYF. Written as DNA, the CDR3 is TGTGCCAGCAGCCCAGGACTGGAAGATACGCAGTATTTT.

V is TRBV30 and J is TRBJ1-6, with 7 bases identical to TRBD1. V was clipped by 0 bases and J by 2 bases; unmatched bases: 4. The CDR3 covers 16 residues. CDR1 is GTSNPN, CDR2 SVGIG, per germline (reference sequence). CDR3 nucleotides: TGTGCCTGGAGTGTATTAGGGACAGCCTATAATTCACCCCTCCACTTT. Residues: CAWSVLGTAYNSPLHF.

V is TRBV2 and J is TRBJ1-5; 8 bases align to TRBD1. The CDR3 has 15 residues. V dropped 3 bases and J dropped 5; count of bases not matched to a gene: 6. CDR1 SNHLY and CDR2 FYNNEI come from the germline V gene. As DNA, the CDR3 is TGTGCCAGCAGTGATTCGCAGGGGGCTTATCAGCCCCAGCATTTT. Translation gives CASSDSQGAYQPQHF.

This clone has a handful of counts. The chain uses TRBV5-1 and TRBJ2-7; TRBD1 agrees at 10 bases. V was pared by 4 bases and J by 5 bases, with 6 bases of the junction left unmatched. Looked up from germline, CDR1 is SGHRS and CDR2 is YFSETQ. This CDR3 spans 14 amino acids. This CDR3 is CASSRGTGVDEQYF. In DNA, the CDR3 is TGCGCCAGCAGCAGAGGGACAGGGGTCGACGAGCAGTACTTC. The full variable domain, in which reference TRBV5-1 and TRBJ2-7 provide the parts outside the CDR3, is KAGVTQTPRYLIKTRGQQVTLSCSPISGHRSVSWYQQTPGQGLQFLFEYFSETQRNKGNFPGRFSGRQFSNSRSEMNVSTLELGDSALYLCASSRGTGVDEQYFGPGTRLTVT.